What follows are 5 T cell receptor beta chains derived from one specimen sequenced in a study of cytomegalovirus exposure and HLA in healthy donors. PCR amplification relied on 60 Vbeta primers (plus 13 Jbeta primers). The method was immunoSEQ multiplex PCR; TCRdb's version includes in-frame clones alone and lacks a portion of them. Among about 150,000 clones listed, more than 75% were seen once. The sample was PBMCs. These receptors were collected from a human donor in good health.

This CDR3 is CSVERGGAADTQYF. CDR3 DNA sequence: TGCAGCGTTGAAAGGGGTGGCGCAGCAGATACGCAGTATTTT. The gene calls are TRBV29-1 and TRBJ2-3; a weak D match, TRBD1 (5 bases). Trimming took off 2 bases at V and 4 bases at J, with 13 bases between the two ends. CDR3 length: 14 residues. CDR1 and CDR2 (germline): SQVTM, ANQGSEA.

The V call is TRBV5-1, the J call TRBJ1-6, with 9 bases matching TRBD1. From germline, CDR1 is SGHRS and CDR2 YFSETQ. V gave up 9 bases and J gave up 6 bases; unmatched junction bases: 28. The CDR3 extends over 21 amino acids. This CDR3 is CATSTPPGRGDRDRVNSPLHF. CDR3 sequence (DNA): TGCGCCACCTCAACCCCCCCCGGTCGGGGGGACCGGGACAGGGTTAATTCACCCCTCCACTTT.

This clone turned up a few times. The V call is TRBV13, the J call TRBJ1-3; no reliable D call. Germline CDR1 and CDR2: PRHDT and FYEKMQ (reference sequence). V lost 4 bases and J 4 bases, leaving 5 bases between the germline ends. The CDR3 length is 12 residues. The CDR3, as DNA: TGTGCCAGCAGCTCCCCGGGAAACACCATATATTTT. Translated, it gives CASSSPGNTIYF.

The rearrangement joins TRBV18 to TRBJ2-1; TRBD2 is a possible D gene (5 bases). Germline-derived CDR1 and CDR2 are KGHSH and LQKENI. V gave up 6 bases and J gave up 5 bases, with 8 bases separating them. CDR3 length equals 12 residues. The DNA of the CDR3 is TGTGCCAGCTCCCGGGAAGACAATGAGCAGTTCTTC. It yields the protein CASSREDNEQFF. Full variable domain (remainder filled in from reference TRBV18 and TRBJ2-1): NAGVMQNPRHLVRRRGQEARLRCSPMKGHSHVYWYRQLPEEGLKFMVYLQKENIIDESGMPKERFSAEFPKEGPSILRIQQVVRGDSAAYFCASSREDNEQFFGPGTRLTVL.

The chain couples TRBV11-3 to TRBJ2-3, with a tentative D call TRBD1 (6 bases). The germline V gene has CDR1 SGHNT and CDR2 YENEEA. V dropped 4 bases and J dropped 6 bases, with 11 bases sitting between them. The length of the CDR3 is 13 residues. The CDR3 sequence is CASSSSDRDTQYF. The CDR3 nucleotides are TGTGCCAGCAGCTCTAGTGACAGGGATACGCAGTATTTT.